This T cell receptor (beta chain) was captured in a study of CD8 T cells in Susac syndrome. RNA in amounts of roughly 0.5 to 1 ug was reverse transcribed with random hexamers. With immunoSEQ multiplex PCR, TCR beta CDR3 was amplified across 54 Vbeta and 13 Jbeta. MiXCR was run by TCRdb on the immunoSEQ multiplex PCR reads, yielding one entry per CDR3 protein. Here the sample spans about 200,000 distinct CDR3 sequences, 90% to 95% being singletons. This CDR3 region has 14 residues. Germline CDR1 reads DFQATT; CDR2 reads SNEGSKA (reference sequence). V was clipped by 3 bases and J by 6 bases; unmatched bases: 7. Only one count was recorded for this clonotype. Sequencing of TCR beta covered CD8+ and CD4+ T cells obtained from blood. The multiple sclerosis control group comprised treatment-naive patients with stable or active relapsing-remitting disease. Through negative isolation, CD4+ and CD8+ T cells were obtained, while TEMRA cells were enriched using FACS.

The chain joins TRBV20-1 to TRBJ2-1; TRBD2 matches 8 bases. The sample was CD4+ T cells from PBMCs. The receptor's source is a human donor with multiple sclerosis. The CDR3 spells CSARAGGRGNEQFF. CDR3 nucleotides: TGCAGTGCTAGGGCGGGAGGAAGGGGCAATGAGCAGTTCTTC.